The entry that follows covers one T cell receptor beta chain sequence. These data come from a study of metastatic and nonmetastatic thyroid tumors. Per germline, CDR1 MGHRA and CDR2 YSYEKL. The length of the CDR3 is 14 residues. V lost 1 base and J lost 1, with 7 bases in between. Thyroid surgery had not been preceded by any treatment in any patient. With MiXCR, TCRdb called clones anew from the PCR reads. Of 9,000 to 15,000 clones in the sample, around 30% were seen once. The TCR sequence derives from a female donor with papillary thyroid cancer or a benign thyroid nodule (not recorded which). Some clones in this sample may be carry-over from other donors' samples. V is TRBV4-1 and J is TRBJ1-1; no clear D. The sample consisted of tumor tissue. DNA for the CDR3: TGCGCCAGCAGCCAAGTTCAGCAGAACACTGAAGCTTTCTTT. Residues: CASSQVQQNTEAFF.